What follows are 4 T cell receptor beta chains derived from one specimen sequenced in a study of cytomegalovirus exposure and HLA in healthy donors. Assay used: immunoSEQ multiplex PCR; TCRdb lists only in-frame clones, some missing. The table includes roughly 250,000 clones, around 90% detected once. The sequencing input was PBMCs. The receptors here all came from a woman aged 18-29 years in good health and CMV-seronegative.

J is TRBJ2-4 and V is TRBV28; D is perhaps TRBD2 (5 bases). Germline CDR1 is MDHEN and CDR2 is SYDVKM. The CDR3 runs 14 residues. V gave up 6 bases and J gave up 6 bases, with 15 bases separating them. The CDR3 DNA is TGTGCCAGCAGCACTTCCCGGGAAATAAACATTCAGTACTTC. This translates into CASSTSREINIQYF.

This chain links TRBV29-1 with TRBJ1-2; D call uncertain. V was pared by 2 bases and J by 1 base, with 8 bases between. The CDR3 totals 13 residues. The germline gives CDR1 SQVTM, CDR2 ANQGSEA. The CDR3 sequence is CSVELEFNYGYTF. The CDR3 nucleotides are TGCAGCGTTGAACTTGAGTTTAACTATGGCTACACCTTC.

The chain joins TRBV28 to TRBJ1-2, with unresolved D. The V and J ends lost 5 bases and 4 bases respectively, with 17 bases between them. Per the germline V gene, CDR1 is MDHEN and CDR2 is SYDVKM. This CDR3 comprises 15 residues. The CDR3 sequence is CASSHEVEIGYGYTF. The CDR3 region has the DNA TGTGCCAGCAGTCATGAGGTGGAGATTGGCTATGGCTACACCTTC.

This chain connects TRBV18 to TRBJ1-4; the D is unclear. The CDR3 is 13 residues long. CDR1 and CDR2 from the germline V gene are KGHSH and LQKENI. Deletions cut 0 bases from V and 8 bases from J, with 7 bases between. The CDR3 spells CASSPPPGEKLFF. As DNA, the CDR3 is TGTGCCAGCTCACCACCTCCAGGAGAAAAACTGTTTTTT.